This TCR beta chain was documented in a study of T cells after yellow fever vaccination. In the study overall: Preparation of fractions with low cell numbers was performed using SMART-Seq v4 Ultra Low Input. Study-level results: In FACS-sorted repertoires, abundant clonotypes from the bulk population could appear as contaminants. Most primary-vaccination clones recurred post-booster (under 98% CD4, over 70% CD8).

This clonotype was picked up a small number of times. Its antigen is not identified. Per the germline V gene, CDR1 is SGHAT and CDR2 is FQNNGV. This CDR3 has 13 residues. V gave up 0 bases and J gave up 10 bases, with 12 bases separating them. TCRdb fed the 5' RACE reads into MiXCR, producing one record per CDR3 protein. The repertoire consists of about 320,000 distinct CDR3 sequences, with approximately 4.3% occurring once and the leading ten covering 19%. This chain uses TRBV11-2 with TRBJ1-2; no clear D. Sequencing used PBMCs, obtained 15 days after the yellow fever booster vaccination. The TCR originated in a man aged 18 to 29 who received the YFV17D yellow fever vaccine. DNA of the CDR3: TGTGCCAGCAGCTTAGAGGCGCTCGGGGACTACACCTTC. Its protein product is CASSLEALGDYTF.